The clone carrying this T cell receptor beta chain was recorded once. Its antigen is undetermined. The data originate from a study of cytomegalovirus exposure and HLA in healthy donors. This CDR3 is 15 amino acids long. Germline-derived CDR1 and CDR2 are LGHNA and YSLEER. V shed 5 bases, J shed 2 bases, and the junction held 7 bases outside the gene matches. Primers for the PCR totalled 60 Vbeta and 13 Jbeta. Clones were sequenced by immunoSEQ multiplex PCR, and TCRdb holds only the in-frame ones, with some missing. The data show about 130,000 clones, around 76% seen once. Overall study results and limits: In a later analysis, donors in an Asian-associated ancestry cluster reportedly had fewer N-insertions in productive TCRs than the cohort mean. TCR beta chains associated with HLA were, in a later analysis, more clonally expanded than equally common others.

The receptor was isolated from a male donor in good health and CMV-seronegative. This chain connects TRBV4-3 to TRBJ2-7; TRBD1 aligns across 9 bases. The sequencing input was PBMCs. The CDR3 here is CASSDTGTGTYEQYF. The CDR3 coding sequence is TGCGCCAGCAGCGATACCGGGACAGGGACCTACGAGCAGTACTTC.